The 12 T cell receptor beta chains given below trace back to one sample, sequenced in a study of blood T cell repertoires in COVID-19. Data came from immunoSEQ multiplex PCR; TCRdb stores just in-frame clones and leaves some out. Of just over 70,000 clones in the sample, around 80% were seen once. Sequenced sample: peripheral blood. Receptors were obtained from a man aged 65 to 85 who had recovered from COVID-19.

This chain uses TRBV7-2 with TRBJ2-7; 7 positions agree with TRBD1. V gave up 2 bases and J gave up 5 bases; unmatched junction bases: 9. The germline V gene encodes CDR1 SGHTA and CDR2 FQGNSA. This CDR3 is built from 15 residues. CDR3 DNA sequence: TGTGCCAGCAGCTTAAAGCCGGGACAGAATAACGAGCAGTACTTC. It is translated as CASSLKPGQNNEQYF.

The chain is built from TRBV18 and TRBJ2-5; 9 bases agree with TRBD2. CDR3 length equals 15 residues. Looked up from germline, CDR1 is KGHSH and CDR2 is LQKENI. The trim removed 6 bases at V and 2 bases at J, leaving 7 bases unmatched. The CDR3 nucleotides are TGTGCCAGCTCTCCGGAGCGGGGGGCACAAGAGACCCAGTACTTC. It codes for CASSPERGAQETQYF.

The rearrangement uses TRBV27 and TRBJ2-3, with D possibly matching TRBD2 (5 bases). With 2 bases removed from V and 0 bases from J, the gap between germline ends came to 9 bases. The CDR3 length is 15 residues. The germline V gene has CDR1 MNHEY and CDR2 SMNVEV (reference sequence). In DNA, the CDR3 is TGTGCCAGCAGTTTAGGGAGCGGTAGCACAGATACGCAGTATTTT. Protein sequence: CASSLGSGSTDTQYF.

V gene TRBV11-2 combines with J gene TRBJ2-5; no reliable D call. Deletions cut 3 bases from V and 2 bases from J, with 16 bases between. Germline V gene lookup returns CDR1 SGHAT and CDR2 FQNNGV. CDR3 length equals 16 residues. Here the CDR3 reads CASSFWANHQQETQYF. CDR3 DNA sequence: TGTGCCAGCAGCTTCTGGGCAAATCACCAACAAGAGACCCAGTACTTC.

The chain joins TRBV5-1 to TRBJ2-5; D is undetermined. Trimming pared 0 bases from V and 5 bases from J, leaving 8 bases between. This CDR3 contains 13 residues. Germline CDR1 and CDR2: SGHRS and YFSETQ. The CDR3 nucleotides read TGCGCCAGCAGCTTGGCCCCCGAGGAGACCCAGTACTTC. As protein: CASSLAPEETQYF. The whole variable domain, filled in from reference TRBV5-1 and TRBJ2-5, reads KAGVTQTPRYLIKTRGQQVTLSCSPISGHRSVSWYQQTPGQGLQFLFEYFSETQRNKGNFPGRFSGRQFSNSRSEMNVSTLELGDSALYLCASSLAPEETQYFGPGTRLLVL.

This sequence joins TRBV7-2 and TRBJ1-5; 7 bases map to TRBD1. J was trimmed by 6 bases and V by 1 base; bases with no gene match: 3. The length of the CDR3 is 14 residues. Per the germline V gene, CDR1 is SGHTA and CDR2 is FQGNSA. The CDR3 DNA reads TGTGCCAGCAGCTTAGAGGCAGGGGGTCAGCCCCAGCATTTT. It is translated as CASSLEAGGQPQHF.

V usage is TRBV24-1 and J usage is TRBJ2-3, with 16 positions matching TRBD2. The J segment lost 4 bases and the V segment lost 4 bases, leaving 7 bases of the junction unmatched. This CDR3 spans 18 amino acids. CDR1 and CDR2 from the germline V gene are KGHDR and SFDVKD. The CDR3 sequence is CATSDKTGTSGGADTQYF. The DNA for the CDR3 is TGTGCCACCAGTGACAAAACCGGGACTAGCGGGGGGGCAGATACGCAGTATTTT.

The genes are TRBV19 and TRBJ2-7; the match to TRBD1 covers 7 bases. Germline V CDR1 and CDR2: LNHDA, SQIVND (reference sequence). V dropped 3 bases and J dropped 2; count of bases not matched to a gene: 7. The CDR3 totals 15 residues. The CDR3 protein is CASSMADRVTYEQYF. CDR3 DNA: TGTGCCAGTAGTATGGCCGACAGGGTAACCTACGAGCAGTACTTC.

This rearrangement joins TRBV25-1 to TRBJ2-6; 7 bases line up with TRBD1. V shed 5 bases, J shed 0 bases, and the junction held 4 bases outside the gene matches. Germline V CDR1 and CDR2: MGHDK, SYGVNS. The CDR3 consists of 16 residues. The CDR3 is CASSRTGDSGANVLTF. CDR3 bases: TGTGCCAGCAGTAGGACAGGAGACTCTGGGGCCAACGTCCTGACTTTC. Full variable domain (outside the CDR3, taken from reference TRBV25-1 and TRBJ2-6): EADIYQTPRYLVIGTGKKITLECSQTMGHDKMYWYQQDPGMELHLIHYSYGVNSTEKGDLSSESTVSRIRTEHFPLTLESARPSHTSQYLCASSRTGDSGANVLTFGAGSRLTVL.

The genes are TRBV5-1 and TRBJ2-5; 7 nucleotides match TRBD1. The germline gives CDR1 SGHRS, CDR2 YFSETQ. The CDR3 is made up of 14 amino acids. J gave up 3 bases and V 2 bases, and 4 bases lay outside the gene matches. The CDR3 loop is CASSFRQGEETQYF. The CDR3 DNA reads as TGCGCCAGCAGCTTCCGACAGGGAGAAGAGACCCAGTACTTC.

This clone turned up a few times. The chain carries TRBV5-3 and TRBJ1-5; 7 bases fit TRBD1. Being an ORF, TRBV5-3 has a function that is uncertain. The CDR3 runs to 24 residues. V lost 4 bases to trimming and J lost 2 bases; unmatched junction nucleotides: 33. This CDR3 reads CARSGGGDRDLKNRVHNGNQPQHF. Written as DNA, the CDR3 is TGTGCCAGAAGCGGTGGCGGTGACAGGGACCTGAAGAATAGGGTCCACAATGGCAATCAGCCCCAGCATTTT.

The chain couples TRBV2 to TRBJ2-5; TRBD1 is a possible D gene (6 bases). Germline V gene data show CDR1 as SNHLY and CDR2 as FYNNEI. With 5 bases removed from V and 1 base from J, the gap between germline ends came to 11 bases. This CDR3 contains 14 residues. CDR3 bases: TGTGCCAGCAGTCTGGACAGAAGCCAAGAGACCCAGTACTTC. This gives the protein CASSLDRSQETQYF.